These 21 T cell receptor beta chains were all obtained from the same sample, sequenced in a study of shared clonotypes between healthy human individuals. Some clones are missing from TCRdb's copy, which holds only in-frame ones; the method was immunoSEQ multiplex PCR. Of about 2.2 million clones detected, about 94% appear once; the ten largest clones hold about 1.6%. The naive CD8 population came from CD45RO-negative cells selected for CCR7, without terminally differentiated effector memory CD45RA+ cells. Sample: naive CD8+ T cells from PBMCs. These receptors were taken from a man younger than 35 in good health. Some clones in this sample may be carry-over from other donors' samples.

This clone came up once. The genes are TRBV4-1 and TRBJ2-1, with TRBD2 identical over 8 bases. V was pared by 1 base and J by 9 bases, with 11 bases of the junction left unmatched. Looked up from germline, CDR1 is MGHRA and CDR2 is YSYEKL. This CDR3 comprises 16 residues. This chain's CDR3 is CASSQGKGLVRGEQFF. The CDR3 bases are TGCGCCAGCAGCCAAGGGAAGGGACTAGTTCGTGGTGAGCAGTTCTTC.

CDR3 sequence reads: CASSSPLAKNIQYF. As DNA, the CDR3 is TGTGCCAGCAGTTCCCCCCTAGCCAAAAACATTCAGTACTTC. The J gene is TRBJ2-4, the V gene TRBV6-5; the D is unclear. This CDR3 comprises 14 residues. Deletions cut 4 bases from V and 0 bases from J, with 7 bases between. Germline V gene sequence: CDR1 MNHEY, CDR2 SVGAGI.

The table lists this clone with a count of one. This rearrangement joins TRBV7-2 to TRBJ2-1; 9 bases align to TRBD2. The J segment lost 4 bases and the V segment lost 1 base, leaving 5 bases of the junction unmatched. This CDR3 region has 16 residues. Germline V gene sequence: CDR1 SGHTA, CDR2 FQGNSA. The CDR3 region is CASSLVATSGYNEQFF. CDR3 sequence (DNA): TGTGCCAGCAGCTTAGTCGCGACTAGCGGTTACAATGAGCAGTTCTTC.

This clone was seen just once. In DNA, the CDR3 is TGTGCCAGCAGTTTCGGACTAGCGGGACATTCTCCAGATACGCAGTATTTT. It codes for CASSFGLAGHSPDTQYF. The V and J genes are TRBV28 and TRBJ2-3; 12 bases map to TRBD2. V shed 3 bases, J shed 4 bases, and the junction held 8 bases outside the gene matches. This CDR3 spans 17 amino acids. Germline V gene sequence: CDR1 MDHEN, CDR2 SYDVKM.

The chain carries TRBV27 and TRBJ2-7, with TRBD1 matching 9 bases. Looked up from germline, CDR1 is MNHEY and CDR2 is SMNVEV (reference sequence). V was clipped by 3 bases and J by 3 bases; unmatched bases: 6. The length of the CDR3 is 15 residues. The CDR3 DNA reads as TGTGCCAGCAGTTTCTATCCGGGACAGGGCTACGAGCAGTACTTC. This encodes CASSFYPGQGYEQYF.

V is TRBV19 and J is TRBJ1-1, with no clear D. Germline CDR1 is LNHDA and CDR2 is SQIVND (reference sequence). This CDR3 spans 13 amino acids. V was cut by 3 bases and J by 1 base, with 6 bases left in between. CDR3 coding DNA: TGTGCCAGTAGTATGGGTACGAACACTGAAGCTTTCTTT. Translated: CASSMGTNTEAFF.

The genes are TRBV28 and TRBJ2-1, with 7 bases lining up with TRBD2. Trimming cost V 1 base and J 3 bases; bases outside gene matches: 6. Per germline, CDR1 MDHEN and CDR2 SYDVKM. The CDR3 spans 16 residues. The DNA of the CDR3 is TGTGCCAGCAGTTTATCGGCGGGAGATTTCTACAATGAGCAGTTCTTC. This gives the protein CASSLSAGDFYNEQFF.

This clone was counted a single time. The chain is built from TRBV6-1 and TRBJ1-1, with D perhaps TRBD1 (5 bases). Germline CDR1 MNHNS, CDR2 SASEGT. Trimming took 2 bases from V and 0 from J, leaving 10 bases between them. The CDR3 runs 15 residues. CDR3 amino acids: CASSEQAGLNTEAFF. The CDR3 region has the DNA TGTGCCAGCAGTGAACAAGCAGGGTTGAACACTGAAGCTTTCTTT.

The rearrangement joins TRBV5-1 to TRBJ2-7; no reliable D call. Germline V lookup: CDR1 SGHRS, CDR2 YFSETQ. Trimming removed 1 base from V and 6 bases from J, with 8 bases in between. The CDR3 contains 12 residues. The CDR3 here is CASSLMVGEQYF. The CDR3 DNA follows: TGCGCCAGCAGCTTGATGGTTGGCGAGCAGTACTTC.

This clone was picked up one time. Here the CDR3 reads CASRQSTGGFIYEQYF. CDR3 nucleotides: TGTGCCAGCCGTCAGTCGACAGGGGGCTTTATCTACGAGCAGTACTTC. V and J are TRBV27 and TRBJ2-7, with 10 bases aligning to TRBD1. Trimming cost V 8 bases and J 3 bases; bases outside gene matches: 13. Germline V lookup: CDR1 MNHEY, CDR2 SMNVEV (reference sequence). The CDR3 is 16 amino acids.

This chain uses TRBV19 with TRBJ1-4; D is ambiguous. Germline CDR1 reads LNHDA; CDR2 reads SQIVND (reference sequence). CDR3 size: 17 residues. Trimming shortened V by 3 bases and J by 4 bases, and 18 bases separated the two germline ends. The CDR3 loop is CASSIWEFRQVNEKLFF. CDR3 nucleotide sequence: TGTGCCAGTAGTATTTGGGAGTTCCGTCAGGTTAATGAAAAACTGTTTTTT.

The V call is TRBV10-1, the J call TRBJ2-5, with D possibly being TRBD2 (5 bases). Trimming took 6 bases from V and 0 from J, leaving 11 bases between them. CDR3 length equals 14 residues. Germline-derived CDR1 and CDR2 are WNHNN and SYGVQD (reference sequence). The CDR3 protein is CASSHLDYQETQYF. Written as DNA, the CDR3 is TGCGCCAGCAGCCACCTGGACTACCAAGAGACCCAGTACTTC.

This rearrangement joins TRBV15 to TRBJ2-1; 8 bases are shared with TRBD2. The CDR3 is made up of 17 amino acids. Unmatched junction bases numbered 13, after V lost 3 bases and J lost 6 bases. Germline lookup yields CDR1 LNHNV and CDR2 YYDKDF (reference sequence). The CDR3 spells CATSSGQGLVSGNEQFF. CDR3 DNA: TGTGCCACCAGCAGCGGGCAGGGACTAGTGAGTGGCAATGAGCAGTTCTTC.

The chain carries TRBV7-9 and TRBJ2-1; D perhaps matches TRBD1 (6 bases). The CDR3 consists of 16 residues. Germline values: CDR1 SEHNR, CDR2 FQNEAQ (reference sequence). The V end lost 0 bases, the J end lost 3 bases, and 12 bases lay between the germline ends. For the CDR3, the DNA is TGTGCCAGCAGCTTAGCGTCACAGGGATTCTACAATGAGCAGTTCTTC. This gives the protein CASSLASQGFYNEQFF. Full variable domain (rest looked up from reference TRBV7-9 and TRBJ2-1): DTGVSQNPRHKITKRGQNVTFRCDPISEHNRLYWYRQTLGQGPEFLTYFQNEAQLEKSRLLSDRFSAERPKGSFSTLEIQRTEQGDSAMYLCASSLASQGFYNEQFFGPGTRLTVL.

V and J are TRBV19 and TRBJ1-4, with 8 bases identical to TRBD1. Germline CDR1 LNHDA, CDR2 SQIVND (reference sequence). V lost 6 bases, J lost 2 bases, and 2 bases stayed unmatched. The CDR3 is 14 amino acids. The CDR3 bases are TGTGCCAGTAGAGACAGGGGTACTAATGAAAAACTGTTTTTT. Amino acid sequence: CASRDRGTNEKLFF.

The CDR3 DNA reads TGTGCCAGCAGCCCCATGACCGGGACAGGGTCCTACGAGCAGTACTTC. This codes for CASSPMTGTGSYEQYF. The chain employs TRBV13 and TRBJ2-7, with 9 bases matching TRBD1. With V trimmed by 5 bases and J by 1 base, 9 bases remained unmatched. There are 16 residues in the CDR3. From germline, CDR1 is PRHDT and CDR2 FYEKMQ (reference sequence).

In its sample, this clone was seen a few times. Other DNA sequences in this specimen translate into the identical CDR3. The chain couples TRBV7-9 to TRBJ1-1; D is unresolved. Trimming took 5 bases from V and 0 from J, leaving 7 bases between them. Germline assignment: CDR1 SEHNR and CDR2 FQNEAQ (reference sequence). The CDR3 loop spans 13 amino acids. As DNA, the CDR3 is TGTGCCAGCAGCCTTGGAATGAACACTGAAGCTTTCTTT. It translates to CASSLGMNTEAFF.

V gene TRBV28 combines with J gene TRBJ1-2; D is unresolved. Trimming took off 10 bases at V and 8 bases at J, with 17 bases between the two ends. The CDR3 extends over 12 amino acids. CDR1 is MDHEN, CDR2 SYDVKM, per germline. The CDR3 DNA is TGTGCCACCTCCAGGTTAGGAGAGGGCTACACCTTC. Amino acids: CATSRLGEGYTF.

The chain combines TRBV7-9 with TRBJ2-5, with D uncertain. Germline CDR1 SEHNR, CDR2 FQNEAQ (reference sequence). Trimming pared 4 bases from V and 5 bases from J, leaving 14 bases between. This CDR3 has 14 amino acids. CDR3 bases: TGTGCCAGCAGCTCCCTAACAGTAGTCGAGACCCAGTACTTC. Translating it yields CASSSLTVVETQYF. Supplemented by reference TRBV7-9 and TRBJ2-5, the full variable domain reads DTGVSQNPRHKITKRGQNVTFRCDPISEHNRLYWYRQTLGQGPEFLTYFQNEAQLEKSRLLSDRFSAERPKGSFSTLEIQRTEQGDSAMYLCASSSLTVVETQYFGPGTRLLVL.

This chain connects TRBV27 to TRBJ2-1; 10 bases align to TRBD2. Losses at the gene ends were 4 bases for V and 7 bases for J; bases not matched to a gene: 13. Germline lookup yields CDR1 MNHEY and CDR2 SMNVEV (reference sequence). This CDR3 region has 17 residues. The CDR3 loop reads CASSSPGLAAKGNEQFF. CDR3 in DNA: TGTGCCAGCAGTTCCCCCGGACTAGCGGCCAAAGGGAATGAGCAGTTCTTC.

The chain couples TRBV6-5 to TRBJ1-1; D uncertain. The CDR3 runs 15 residues. The V gene's germline CDR1 is MNHEY and CDR2 SVGAGI. Trimming shortened V by 4 bases and J by 0 bases, and 12 bases separated the two germline ends. This chain's CDR3 is CASSSLTTMNTEAFF. CDR3 nucleotide sequence: TGTGCCAGCAGTTCGTTAACCACCATGAACACTGAAGCTTTCTTT.